Below, 24 T cell receptor beta chains from the same sample are listed, as sequenced in a study of T cells in Graves' hyperthyroidism and ophthalmopathy. RNA transcripts yielded amplified TCR beta CDR3 regions. A set of HTBI primers served as the primers for a first-round RT-PCR of the TCR CDR3. TCRdb analysed the multiplex PCR reads with MiXCR anew, one entry per CDR3 protein. The sample contains 500,000 to 650,000 distinct CDR3 sequences, about 46% of which appear only once. Sequencing was carried out using peripheral blood or thyroid tissue (not recorded which). These receptors all stem from an adult woman with Graves' disease, either hyperthyroidism or ophthalmopathy (not recorded which).

Only a few counts were recorded for this clonotype. This chain connects TRBV2 to TRBJ2-2, with 8 bases identical to TRBD1. This CDR3 contains 14 residues. V shed 6 bases and J 8 bases; nucleotides not matched to a gene: 8. Germline-derived CDR1 and CDR2 are SNHLY and FYNNEI. Here the CDR3 reads CASSWTGSVGELFF. For the CDR3, the DNA is TGTGCCAGCAGCTGGACAGGGTCTGTGGGGGAGCTGTTTTTT.

This clonotype appeared many times. The CDR3 end shows no conserved phenylalanine or tryptophan, and so a read error is likely. It is unclear where the CDR3 begins or ends on the DNA, so no DNA is shown, and the CDR3 is as TCRdb lists it. The chain joins TRBV5-6 to TRBJ2-5; TRBD2, the table's D call, was not compared with the DNA. The CDR3 is 13 amino acids in total, end residues counted. Germline CDR1 reads SGHDT; CDR2 reads YYEEEE. CDR3 in amino acids: CASSLGSSGSQWL.

This chain connects TRBV7-6 to TRBJ2-1; 12 nucleotides match TRBD2. CDR3 size: 15 residues. Germline lookup yields CDR1 SGHVS and CDR2 FNYEAQ. V gave up 4 bases and J gave up 7 bases; unmatched junction bases: 5. The CDR3 coding sequence is TGTGCCAGCAGCTCACGACTAGCGGGAGATAATGAGCAGTTCTTC. Its translation: CASSSRLAGDNEQFF.

The sample holds many counts of this clonotype. The chain carries TRBV12-3 or TRBV12-4 and TRBJ1-5; 7 bases are a match to TRBD1. J gave up 4 bases and V 6 bases, and 6 bases lay outside the gene matches. This CDR3 comprises 14 residues. This CDR3 reads CASRTGTANQPQHF. The CDR3 DNA is TGTGCCAGCAGGACCGGGACAGCAAATCAGCCCCAGCATTTT.

This clonotype has at least ten counts. The rearrangement joins TRBV10-3 to TRBJ2-7; weak D call: TRBD1 (5 bases). The CDR3 covers 15 residues. Germline CDR1 reads ENHRY; CDR2 reads SYGVKD. V lost 6 bases, J lost 3 bases, and 18 bases lay in between. The CDR3 DNA follows: TGTGCCATCAGAGACAGCCCCTCCGGACACTACGAGCAGTACTTC. Its translation is CAIRDSPSGHYEQYF.

This clonotype has only a few counts. J is TRBJ1-3 and V is TRBV25-1, with unresolved D. The CDR3 covers 13 residues. Trimming pared 4 bases from V and 5 bases from J, leaving 9 bases between. Germline values: CDR1 MGHDK, CDR2 SYGVNS. The DNA of the CDR3 is TGTGCCAGCAGTGGCCACTCCCGAAACACCATATATTTT. Encoded protein: CASSGHSRNTIYF.

The J gene is TRBJ2-2, the V gene TRBV5-1; 10 nucleotides match TRBD2. Germline lookup yields CDR1 SGHRS and CDR2 YFSETQ. The CDR3 sequence is 16 residues long. V dropped 2 bases and J dropped 1; count of bases not matched to a gene: 2. DNA of the CDR3: TGCGCCAGCAGCTTCTCTAGCGGGAGGAACACCGGGGAGCTGTTTTTT. Translation gives CASSFSSGRNTGELFF.

The sample holds many counts of this clonotype. The chain combines TRBV20-1 with TRBJ1-6; possibly TRBD1 for D (5 bases). In germline, CDR1 is DFQATT, CDR2 SNEGSKA (reference sequence). Trimming stripped 3 bases from V and 10 bases from J, with 19 bases between. This CDR3 has 15 amino acids. The CDR3 is CSARDTGGAGSPLHF. CDR3 DNA: TGCAGTGCTAGGGACACAGGAGGCGCAGGGTCACCCCTCCACTTT.

This clonotype was seen more than once but under ten times. V is TRBV2 and J is TRBJ2-5; 9 positions agree with TRBD2. CDR3 length: 16 amino acids. V was pared by 0 bases and J by 5 bases, with 7 bases of the junction left unmatched. Germline-derived CDR1 and CDR2 are SNHLY and FYNNEI. The CDR3 region is CASSEALAGIGETQYF. The CDR3 coding sequence is TGTGCCAGCAGTGAAGCGCTAGCGGGAATAGGGGAGACCCAGTACTTC.

As to this clonotype: A single base separates this from a much larger clone, so it may be a read error. This sequence joins TRBV20-1 and TRBJ1-4, with 7 nucleotides matching TRBD1. In germline, CDR1 is DFQATT, CDR2 SNEGSKA (reference sequence). This CDR3 region has 16 residues. The CDR3, as DNA: TGCAGTGCTCCCGAACCGGGACAGTACTCTAATGAAAAACTGTCTTTT. It specifies CSAPEPGQYSNEKLSF.

This clonotype was detected ten times or more. The V call is TRBV20-1, the J call TRBJ1-5; the match to TRBD1 covers 9 bases. Germline CDR1 DFQATT, CDR2 SNEGSKA (reference sequence). This CDR3 comprises 14 residues. The V and J ends lost 6 bases and 5 bases, in that order; junction bases with no gene match: 8. Here the CDR3 reads CSAPDRGSHQPQHF. CDR3 DNA sequence: TGCAGTGCCCCGGACAGGGGAAGTCATCAGCCCCAGCATTTT.

This clonotype was detected a few times. One end of the junction fails to match germline, which may point to a read error. This chain joins TRBV10-3 and TRBJ1-5; D call uncertain. Germline assignment: CDR1 ENHRY and CDR2 SYGVKD. The CDR3 sequence is 10 residues long. This CDR3 is CAIGDQPQHF. DNA for the CDR3: TGTGCCATCGGTGATCAGCCCCAGCATTTT.

V usage is TRBV6-5 and J usage is TRBJ2-6; D is ambiguous. Deletions cut 1 base from V and 4 bases from J, with 8 bases between. The V gene's germline CDR1 is MNHEY and CDR2 SVGAGI. This CDR3 contains 15 residues. CDR3 nucleotides: TGTGCCAGCAGTTACTATCTACAGGGGGCCAACGTCCTGACTTTC. Amino acid sequence: CASSYYLQGANVLTF.

This clonotype has a count of ten or more. This rearrangement joins TRBV29-1 to TRBJ1-1; TRBD1 aligns across 10 bases. J was trimmed by 4 bases and V by 4 bases; bases with no gene match: 6. Germline V CDR1 and CDR2: SQVTM, ANQGSEA. The CDR3 has 14 amino acids. The chain's CDR3 is CSVVGQGRGTEAFF. Written as DNA, the CDR3 is TGCAGCGTTGTGGGACAGGGGAGGGGCACTGAAGCTTTCTTT.

The chain employs TRBV10-3 and TRBJ1-4; 10 nucleotides agree with TRBD1. The germline gives CDR1 ENHRY, CDR2 SYGVKD. Trimming at V came to 10 bases and at J to 10 bases, leaving 12 bases not matched to a gene. The CDR3 is made up of 14 amino acids. The CDR3 loop is CATPTGGLSGKLFF. The CDR3 DNA reads TGTGCCACCCCGACAGGGGGCTTAAGTGGAAAACTGTTTTTT.

On this clonotype: This may come from a read error, since a much larger clone is one base off. The CDR3 bases are TGCGCCAGCAGCCCCCTCGGCCTAGTCTACGAGCAGTACTTC. This encodes CASSPLGLVYEQYF. The chain carries TRBV4-1 and TRBJ2-5, with no clear D. The tail of the sequence fits TRBJ2-7 better, so the J call may be wrong. The CDR3 is 14 residues long. Germline V gene lookup returns CDR1 MGHRA and CDR2 YSYEKL.

This clonotype turned up a few times. The chain couples TRBV6-5 to TRBJ2-2, with 8 bases matching TRBD2. J gave up 5 bases and V 2 bases, and 4 bases lay outside the gene matches. This CDR3 contains 15 residues. CDR1 and CDR2 from the germline V gene are MNHEY and SVGAGI. CDR3 amino acids: CASSYPGGRTGELFF. In nucleotides, the CDR3 is TGTGCCAGCAGTTACCCGGGAGGGCGGACCGGGGAGCTGTTTTTT.

As concerns this clonotype: This CDR3 fails to terminate in the conserved phenylalanine or tryptophan, so it likely reflects a read error. No DNA is shown, since the ends of the CDR3 on it are uncertain; the CDR3 is the one TCRdb lists. This chain uses TRBV7-9 with TRBJ1-1. Germline V lookup: CDR1 SEHNR, CDR2 FQNEAQ (reference sequence). The CDR3 contains 11 residues when both ends are counted. Here the CDR3 reads CASSFDTATYY.

This clonotype was observed many times. The chain combines TRBV29-1 with TRBJ2-2; D gene unclear. The V gene lost 4 bases and the J gene lost 3 bases, with 3 bases spanning the gap. Germline CDR1 SQVTM, CDR2 ANQGSEA. This CDR3 has 11 residues. DNA of the CDR3: TGCAGCGTTGTAGACACCGGGGAGCTGTTTTTT. This codes for CSVVDTGELFF.

Many counts were recorded for this clonotype. The chain recombines TRBV4-2 with TRBJ1-2; D gene ambiguous. CDR3 length: 16 amino acids. Germline V gene data show CDR1 as LGHNA and CDR2 as YNFKEQ. Trimming stripped 1 base from V and 8 bases from J, with 20 bases between. The CDR3 here is CASSQAFRTANDGYTF. The CDR3 nucleotides are TGTGCCAGCAGCCAAGCGTTTAGGACGGCGAACGACGGCTACACCTTC.

V gene TRBV6-5 combines with J gene TRBJ2-7; 11 bases match TRBD2. CDR1 MNHEY and CDR2 SVGAGI come from the germline V gene. After removal of 8 bases from V and 3 bases from J, the junction contained 6 bases not matched to a gene. This CDR3 comprises 14 residues. CDR3 loop: CASGLGTSGYEQYF. The CDR3 region has the DNA TGTGCCAGCGGCCTTGGGACTAGCGGCTACGAGCAGTACTTC.

The table lists this clonotype with a count of one. A junction boundary mismatches the germline segment, possibly from a read error. The chain joins TRBV20-1 to TRBJ1-2; the D gene is possibly TRBD1 (5 bases). The germline CDR1 and CDR2 sequences are DFQATT and SNEGSKA (reference sequence). The CDR3 contains 11 residues. This CDR3 is CNARWRGGYTF. The CDR3 bases are TGCAATGCTAGATGGAGGGGAGGCTACACCTTC.

The V and J genes are TRBV10-3 and TRBJ2-5; D possibly corresponds to TRBD2 (5 bases). The CDR3 is 12 amino acids. Germline V gives CDR1 ENHRY, CDR2 SYGVKD. Trimming left V 10 bases short and J 4 bases short, with 13 bases between. CDR3 protein: CANEGIRETQYF. DNA for the CDR3: TGTGCCAATGAGGGTATCAGAGAGACCCAGTACTTC.

This clonotype showed up just a few times. The chain links TRBV10-3 to TRBJ1-1, with 8 nucleotides matching TRBD1. CDR1 and CDR2 (germline): ENHRY, SYGVKD. CDR3 length: 15 residues. Trimming cost V 10 bases and J 0 bases; bases outside gene matches: 10. For the CDR3, the DNA is TGTGCCACCACAGGGGGAGCAGGGATGAACACTGAAGCTTTCTTT. Translated, it gives CATTGGAGMNTEAFF.